Here is one TCR beta chain with its context. The junction departs from germline at one end; a sequencing error may be responsible. This entry is derived from a study of tumor-infiltrating lymphocytes in primary liver carcinoma. Germline V gene data show CDR1 as MDHEN and CDR2 as SYDVKM. The CDR3 length is 16 residues. Total RNA (roughly 0.45 ug) served as template for TCR beta cDNA synthesis primed by a constant-region primer. Slightly modified ARM-PCR, run as three nested multiplex PCR rounds, produced the TCR beta libraries. Running ten to eleven cycles apiece, the first two PCR rounds relied on TRBV1-TRBV30 forward primers together with a C-beta reverse primer. From the multiplex PCR reads, TCRdb called clonotypes with MiXCR, one entry per CDR3 protein. The table has 180,000 or so distinct CDR3 sequences, 50% to 75% seen once. In addition to blood RNA drawn from unsorted whole blood, germline DNA was extracted.

The sample comprised peripheral blood. The sequence was obtained from a man aged 35 to 55 with primary liver carcinoma and hepatitis B virus infection. The genes are TRBV28 and TRBJ2-7; either TRBD1 or TRBD2 may supply D (5 bases each). CDR3 coding DNA: TGTGCCAGCAGAACTTCCGGGACCATGGGCCTCTACGAGCAGCACTTC. This codes for CASRTSGTMGLYEQHF.